This T cell receptor beta chain derives from a study of sequential checkpoint blockade in melanoma. Study-level background: Randomization was 1:1 between first-line nivolumab→ipilimumab and ipilimumab→nivolumab. Each arm's sequence ended with maintenance nivolumab.

Profiled with immunoSEQ multiplex PCR; TCRdb holds only in-frame clones, not every one. This sample has about 8,000 clones, with roughly 60% found just once. As for treatment: randomized to nivolumab then ipilimumab (arm A) or the reverse (arm B). Patients had received no earlier DNA-damaging chemotherapy. From thawed PBMCs, live CD3+CD8+ cells negative for CD19 and CD56 were sorted. Trimming took off 0 bases at V and 2 bases at J, with 8 bases between the two ends. Germline-derived CDR1 and CDR2 are LGHNA and YNFKEQ. CDR3 size: 14 residues. The chain joins TRBV4-2 to TRBJ2-7; D uncertain. This specimen was CD8+ T cells sorted from blood (inferred from file names), taken from a patient given nivolumab and ipilimumab in sequence. This TCR derives from a human donor with melanoma. The CDR3 coding sequence is TGTGCCAGCAGCCAAGAGGCCAGTACCTACGAGCAGTACTTC. It specifies CASSQEASTYEQYF.